The present T cell receptor beta chain was sequenced within a study of blood T cell repertoires in COVID-19. This CDR3 spans 13 amino acids. The germline V and J ends were trimmed by 5 bases and 4 bases, with 9 bases remaining between them. The V gene's germline CDR1 is SEHNR and CDR2 FQNEAQ (reference sequence). Authors' data handling: It was from reference gene primer amplification that nucleated cell counts were estimated. Data came from immunoSEQ multiplex PCR; TCRdb stores just in-frame clones and leaves some out. Clone size and the V and J calls come from that table; the DNA yielded D and trimming. Of 200,000 to 250,000 clones listed, around 80% are singletons.

The sequence derives from a human donor in a cohort sampled during active COVID-19. J is TRBJ2-1 and V is TRBV7-9, with D possibly TRBD2 on 6 matching bases. Source material: peripheral blood. CDR3 sequence (DNA): TGTGCCAGCAGCCCCGGGGGTTACAATGAGCAGTTCTTC. Its protein is CASSPGGYNEQFF.